The rows below give T cell receptor beta chains drawn from one sample of a study of shared clonotypes between healthy human individuals. The repertoire was sequenced with immunoSEQ multiplex PCR; TCRdb's copy has only in-frame clones and lacks some. The table has 980,000 or so clones, around 80% seen once. Sequencing was done on a sample of memory CD4+ T cells sorted from blood. The receptors come from a man aged 18 to 29 in good health. The CDR3 runs from the conserved cysteine through the conserved F or W. A D gene is named only where the DNA matches it firmly. Part of the rows lack a size; the others show once, few, many or a class for expanded clones.

J gene: TRBJ2-7; V gene: TRBV29-1; clone size: NA; D gene: TRBD2; CDR3 DNA: TGCAGCGTTTTGTTAGGGATCGGGACTAGCGGGGGGTTCAACGAGCAGTACTTC; CDR3 protein: CSVLLGIGTSGGFNEQYF
J gene: TRBJ2-2; V gene: TRBV7-6; clone size: NA; D gene: NA; CDR3 DNA: TGTGCCAGCAGCTTAGCGCCAGACACCGGGGAGCTGTTTTTT; CDR3 protein: CASSLAPDTGELFF
J gene: TRBJ2-2; V gene: TRBV10-3; clone size: NA; D gene: TRBD2; CDR3 DNA: TGTGCCATCAACTCCGGACTAGCGGGATCCTCCACCGGGGAGCTGTTTTTT; CDR3 protein: CAINSGLAGSSTGELFF
J gene: TRBJ2-1; V gene: TRBV5-6; clone size: NA; D gene: NA; CDR3 DNA: TGTGCCAGCAGCTTGGGGAGTTTATCCTACAATGAGCAGTTCTTC; CDR3 protein: CASSLGSLSYNEQFF
J gene: TRBJ2-2; V gene: TRBV27; clone size: NA; D gene: TRBD2; CDR3 DNA: TGTGCCAGCAGTTACGGGACTAGCGGGGCGCACGGGGAGCTGTTTTTT; CDR3 protein: CASSYGTSGAHGELFF
J gene: TRBJ2-2; V gene: TRBV18; clone size: NA; D gene: NA; CDR3 DNA: TGTGCCAGCTCACCCCGGCCGGAGAACACCGGGGAGCTGTTTTTT; CDR3 protein: CASSPRPENTGELFF
J gene: TRBJ1-1; V gene: TRBV19; clone size: few; D gene: NA; CDR3 DNA: TGTGCCAGTAGTATAGATCTTAGGGGCACTGAAGCTTTCTTT; CDR3 protein: CASSIDLRGTEAFF
J gene: TRBJ2-3; V gene: TRBV6-1; clone size: NA; D gene: NA; CDR3 DNA: TGTGCCAGCATGCGGGTCAGCACAGATACGCAGTATTTT; CDR3 protein: CASMRVSTDTQYF
J gene: TRBJ2-5; V gene: TRBV6-1; clone size: few; D gene: NA; CDR3 DNA: TGTGCCAGCAGTGAATTCGTTGGTGGCGGCCAAGAGACCCAGTACTTC; CDR3 protein: CASSEFVGGGQETQYF
J gene: TRBJ1-2; V gene: TRBV6-5; clone size: NA; D gene: NA; CDR3 DNA: TGTGCGAGTTCGAGGGGCGGATCCTATGGCTACACCTTC; CDR3 protein: CASSRGGSYGYTF
J gene: TRBJ2-7; V gene: TRBV7-2; clone size: NA; D gene: TRBD2; CDR3 DNA: TGTGCCAGCAGCCCCAGCGGGAGCCTTGGATACGAGCAGTACTTC; CDR3 protein: CASSPSGSLGYEQYF
J gene: TRBJ2-4; V gene: TRBV19; clone size: NA; D gene: NA; CDR3 DNA: TGTGCCAGTAGTCCCTCTAAGGACATGAGAAACATTCAGTACTTC; CDR3 protein: CASSPSKDMRNIQYF
J gene: TRBJ2-7; V gene: TRBV6-6; clone size: NA; D gene: NA; CDR3 DNA: TGTGCCAGCAGCACGTTTAACATCGGCTCCTACGAGCAGTACTTC; CDR3 protein: CASSTFNIGSYEQYF
J gene: TRBJ1-1; V gene: TRBV7-9; clone size: once; D gene: TRBD1; CDR3 DNA: TGTGCCAGCCCAGGGGGCAACACTGAAGCTTTCTTT; CDR3 protein: CASPGGNTEAFF
J gene: TRBJ2-2; V gene: TRBV10-1; clone size: NA; D gene: TRBD2; CDR3 DNA: TGCGCCAGCAGTCATACTAGCGGACTAAACACCGGGGAGCTGTTTTTT; CDR3 protein: CASSHTSGLNTGELFF
J gene: TRBJ2-1; V gene: TRBV4-2; clone size: few; D gene: TRBD1; CDR3 DNA: TGTGCCAGCAGCTTACAGGGGCTGGTCAATGAGCAGTTCTTC; CDR3 protein: CASSLQGLVNEQFF
J gene: TRBJ2-7; V gene: TRBV10-3; clone size: NA; D gene: TRBD2; CDR3 DNA: TGTGCCACCCGGAGGGGACTAGCGGGACCCTACGAGCAGTACTTC; CDR3 protein: CATRRGLAGPYEQYF
J gene: TRBJ2-7; V gene: TRBV5-1; clone size: NA; D gene: TRBD1; CDR3 DNA: TGCGCCAGCAGCTTGGCCGTGACAGGGGGCGAGCAGTACTTC; CDR3 protein: CASSLAVTGGEQYF
J gene: TRBJ2-5; V gene: TRBV29-1; clone size: NA; D gene: NA; CDR3 DNA: TGCAGCGTTGGGCCAAAAGAGACCCAGTACTTC; CDR3 protein: CSVGPKETQYF
J gene: TRBJ1-2; V gene: TRBV5-1; clone size: NA; D gene: NA; CDR3 DNA: TGCGCCAGCGGTCTCTCGCAGGGAAGGGGAGGCTACACCTTC; CDR3 protein: CASGLSQGRGGYTF
J gene: TRBJ2-3; V gene: TRBV7-9; clone size: NA; D gene: NA; CDR3 DNA: TGTGCCAGCAGCCGAAGCACAGATACGCAGTATTTT; CDR3 protein: CASSRSTDTQYF
J gene: TRBJ1-1; V gene: TRBV28; clone size: NA; D gene: NA; CDR3 DNA: TGTGCCAGCATCTACGGGGTTAACACTGAAGCTTTCTTT; CDR3 protein: CASIYGVNTEAFF
J gene: TRBJ2-1; V gene: TRBV7-2; clone size: NA; D gene: NA; CDR3 DNA: TGTGCCAGCACTCTAGGCGTTAATTACAATGAGCAGTTCTTC; CDR3 protein: CASTLGVNYNEQFF
J gene: TRBJ1-5; V gene: TRBV2; clone size: few; D gene: NA; CDR3 DNA: TGTGCCAGCACGGGGGGCACGTATCAGCCCCAGCATTTT; CDR3 protein: CASTGGTYQPQHF
J gene: TRBJ1-1; V gene: TRBV18; clone size: NA; D gene: NA; CDR3 DNA: TGTGCCAGCTCACGCCGGGACGGTGAAGCTTTCTTT; CDR3 protein: CASSRRDGEAFF
J gene: TRBJ1-1; V gene: TRBV7-9; clone size: NA; D gene: NA; CDR3 DNA: TGTGCCAGCAGCCAACAGGCACTCACTGAAGCTTTCTTT; CDR3 protein: CASSQQALTEAFF
J gene: TRBJ1-5; V gene: TRBV6-6; clone size: NA; D gene: NA; CDR3 DNA: TGTGCCAGCAGCCGTTTGGACGGGATGGGTCAGCCCCAGCATTTT; CDR3 protein: CASSRLDGMGQPQHF
J gene: TRBJ1-6; V gene: TRBV30; clone size: NA; D gene: NA; CDR3 DNA: TGTGCCTGGAGTCCCCTAAATATAGGGGATTCACCCCTCCACTTT; CDR3 protein: CAWSPLNIGDSPLHF
J gene: TRBJ1-1; V gene: TRBV25-1; clone size: NA; D gene: NA; CDR3 DNA: TGTGCCAGCATGGGAGGTAAGACTGAAGCTTTCTTT; CDR3 protein: CASMGGKTEAFF
J gene: TRBJ1-4; V gene: TRBV7-9; clone size: NA; D gene: NA; CDR3 DNA: TGTGCCAGCAGCTTGATGTTAGCCTCCGGTAATGAAAAACTGTTTTTT; CDR3 protein: CASSLMLASGNEKLFF
J gene: TRBJ2-5; V gene: TRBV5-1; clone size: many; D gene: NA; CDR3 DNA: TGCGCCAGCAGCTTGGAGTGGGCCCAAGAGACCCAGTACTTC; CDR3 protein: CASSLEWAQETQYF
J gene: TRBJ1-3; V gene: TRBV5-1; clone size: NA; D gene: NA; CDR3 DNA: TGCGCCAGCAGCTTGGGTGGAGGTGGTGGAAACACCATATATTTT; CDR3 protein: CASSLGGGGGNTIYF
J gene: TRBJ1-5; V gene: TRBV5-4; clone size: NA; D gene: TRBD1; CDR3 DNA: TGTGCCAGCAGCCTGGGGGGGGACAGTAGCCGGAGGGCCCAGCATTTT; CDR3 protein: CASSLGGDSSRRAQHF
J gene: TRBJ2-3; V gene: TRBV2; clone size: NA; D gene: TRBD2; CDR3 DNA: TGTGCCAGCAGTGGATCGGGGGGTGCAGATACGCAGTATTTT; CDR3 protein: CASSGSGGADTQYF
J gene: TRBJ1-6; V gene: TRBV6-1; clone size: NA; D gene: NA; CDR3 DNA: TGTGCCAGCAGTACCCAGGGATCTAATTCACCCCTCCACTTT; CDR3 protein: CASSTQGSNSPLHF
J gene: TRBJ2-1; V gene: TRBV5-1; clone size: NA; D gene: TRBD2; CDR3 DNA: TGCGCCAGCAGCTTGGGACGACCGGGACTAGCGGGGGGCCGAAAATACAATGAGCAGTTCTTC; CDR3 protein: CASSLGRPGLAGGRKYNEQFF
J gene: TRBJ1-5; V gene: TRBV30; clone size: NA; D gene: NA; CDR3 DNA: TGTGCCTGGACCACAGGAGGGAATCAGCCCCAGCATTTT; CDR3 protein: CAWTTGGNQPQHF
J gene: TRBJ1-1; V gene: TRBV5-6; clone size: NA; D gene: NA; CDR3 DNA: TGTGCCAGCAGCCATAGGGTATCGGACACTGAAGCTTTCTTT; CDR3 protein: CASSHRVSDTEAFF
J gene: TRBJ1-2; V gene: TRBV7-2; clone size: once; D gene: NA; CDR3 DNA: TGTGCCAGCAGCCGACAGGACATCGGGGGCTACACCTTC; CDR3 protein: CASSRQDIGGYTF
J gene: TRBJ2-7; V gene: TRBV10-2; clone size: NA; D gene: NA; CDR3 DNA: TGCGCCATCACCTCGGACCCTAGCTCCTACGAGCAGTACTTC; CDR3 protein: CAITSDPSSYEQYF
J gene: TRBJ2-3; V gene: TRBV6-1; clone size: NA; D gene: TRBD2; CDR3 DNA: TGTGCCAGCAGTGAGGGTCCGGGGACTAAGGCGCAGTATTTT; CDR3 protein: CASSEGPGTKAQYF
J gene: TRBJ1-1; V gene: TRBV5-5; clone size: NA; D gene: NA; CDR3 DNA: TGTGCCAGCAGGTTACAGTTTGAGGCTTTCTTT; CDR3 protein: CASRLQFEAFF
J gene: TRBJ1-6; V gene: TRBV5-1; clone size: NA; D gene: NA; CDR3 DNA: TGCGCCAGCAGCCCCGGGAGCTCCTATAATTCACCCCTCCACTTT; CDR3 protein: CASSPGSSYNSPLHF
J gene: TRBJ2-1; V gene: TRBV18; clone size: NA; D gene: NA; CDR3 DNA: TGTGCCAGCTCACCACGGGGCGGACTTAACAGCAATGAGCAGTTCTTC; CDR3 protein: CASSPRGGLNSNEQFF
J gene: TRBJ1-5; V gene: TRBV6-1; clone size: NA; D gene: TRBD1; CDR3 DNA: TGTGCCAGCGAGCAGGGGGCGGGTCAGCCCCAGCATTTT; CDR3 protein: CASEQGAGQPQHF
J gene: TRBJ1-4; V gene: TRBV18; clone size: NA; D gene: NA; CDR3 DNA: TGTGCCAGCTCACCAGGGGGCACTAATGAAAAACTGTTTTTT; CDR3 protein: CASSPGGTNEKLFF
J gene: TRBJ1-1; V gene: TRBV6-6; clone size: NA; D gene: NA; CDR3 DNA: TGTGCCGTAAGAAGAGGAGGGATCACTGAAGCTTTCTTT; CDR3 protein: CAVRRGGITEAFF
J gene: TRBJ1-5; V gene: TRBV28; clone size: few; D gene: NA; CDR3 DNA: TGTGCCAGCAGTTCTGCGGGTCCCGCGGGAGAGCCCCAGCATTTT; CDR3 protein: CASSSAGPAGEPQHF
J gene: TRBJ2-3; V gene: TRBV5-1; clone size: once; D gene: NA; CDR3 DNA: TGCGCCAGCAGCTTGGAAGGGGCGGGAGATACGCAGTATTTT; CDR3 protein: CASSLEGAGDTQYF
J gene: TRBJ2-1; V gene: TRBV7-9; clone size: NA; D gene: NA; CDR3 DNA: TGTGCCAGCAGCGAATACAATGAGCAGTTCTTC; CDR3 protein: CASSEYNEQFF
J gene: TRBJ1-5; V gene: TRBV30; clone size: NA; D gene: TRBD1; CDR3 DNA: TGTGCCTGGAGTGCAACCGGGACAGCAAATCAGCCCCAGCATTTT; CDR3 protein: CAWSATGTANQPQHF
J gene: TRBJ2-5; V gene: TRBV5-1; clone size: few; D gene: TRBD1; CDR3 DNA: TGCGCCAGCAGCATGGACAGGTCAGAGACCCAGTACTTC; CDR3 protein: CASSMDRSETQYF
J gene: TRBJ2-7; V gene: TRBV7-2; clone size: NA; D gene: NA; CDR3 DNA: TGTGCCAGCAGCTCCCAAATCTCCTACGAGCAGTACTTC; CDR3 protein: CASSSQISYEQYF
J gene: TRBJ2-3; V gene: TRBV28; clone size: NA; D gene: NA; CDR3 DNA: TGTGCCAGCAGGAGCCTTAGCGGTCTCGGCACAGATACGCAGTATTTT; CDR3 protein: CASRSLSGLGTDTQYF
J gene: TRBJ1-5; V gene: TRBV20-1; clone size: NA; D gene: NA; CDR3 DNA: TGCAGTACCGGGCAGCCCCAGCATTTT; CDR3 protein: CSTGQPQHF